This T cell receptor beta chain was identified during a study of blood T cells in healthy people across ages. This clonotype occurred a few times. Trimming at V came to 5 bases and at J to 4 bases, leaving 3 bases not matched to a gene. CDR1 is SQVTM and CDR2 is ANQGSEA in the germline V gene. The CDR3 totals 13 residues. The authors extracted at least 5.5 micrograms of total RNA per sample. Combining a sample-barcoded 5' primer with a J-beta primer mix, a second PCR ran for about 7 to 11 cycles. The yield of each sample was at least 3 million CDR3-containing paired-end reads. Each CDR3 protein gets one entry after TCRdb re-called the 5' RACE reads with MiXCR. Of 1.2 million to 1.5 million distinct CDR3 sequences listed, around 59% are singletons.

This TCR was recovered from a man in his late teens or twenties in good health. The genes are TRBV29-1 and TRBJ2-1; 9 nucleotides match TRBD1. The sample comprised blood. The CDR3 is CSVTGQGYNEQFF. The CDR3 DNA follows: TGCAGCGTTACGGGACAGGGTTACAATGAGCAGTTCTTC.